A single sample is the source of the 23 T cell receptor beta chains below, sequenced in a study of regulatory T cells in long-lasting Graves disease. Described time point: persistent/refractory GD, antithyroid drugs over 5 years with positive TRAb. RNA from PBMCs was the source of the TCR library. Building the TCR beta libraries relied on iRepertoire HTBI primers, and CDR3 regions underwent Arm-PCR. TCRdb independently ran MiXCR on the multiplex PCR reads; one entry per CDR3 protein. The profile shows 400,000 to 500,000 distinct CDR3 sequences, more than 20% of them singletons. Here the sequenced sample was peripheral blood mononuclear cells (PBMCs), taken when the disease was refractory, from a patient treated with antithyroid drugs. The receptor set was obtained from a female donor with Graves disease.

The table lists this clonotype with many counts. This chain connects TRBV7-2 to TRBJ1-2; D is perhaps TRBD1 (5 bases). The CDR3 runs to 13 residues. In germline, CDR1 is SGHTA, CDR2 FQGNSA. Trimming removed 3 bases from V and 6 bases from J, with 11 bases in between. CDR3 nucleotides: TGTGCCAGCAGCTTGGGACCGCCCAATGGCTACACCTTC. This translates into CASSLGPPNGYTF.

The chain uses TRBV3-1 and TRBJ1-6; possibly TRBD1 for D (5 bases). The CDR3 length is 16 residues. V lost 2 bases and J lost 8, with 16 bases in between. Germline V gene data show CDR1 as LGHDT and CDR2 as YNNKEL (reference sequence). This CDR3 is CASSQNEGLGDSPLHF. The CDR3 coding sequence is TGTGCCAGCAGCCAAAATGAGGGCCTAGGGGATTCACCCCTCCACTTT.

The rearrangement uses TRBV2 and TRBJ1-2; 8 bases align to TRBD1. Unmatched junction bases numbered 7, after V lost 8 bases and J lost 8 bases. CDR1 is SNHLY, CDR2 FYNNEI, per germline. The CDR3 is 12 amino acids. CDR3 protein: CASEDRASGYTF. As DNA, the CDR3 is TGTGCCAGCGAGGACAGGGCTAGCGGCTACACCTTC.

Of note for this clonotype: A read error is likely here: a far larger clone is one base away. The chain is built from TRBV28 and TRBJ2-1; the D gene is possibly TRBD2 (5 bases). TRBJ2-5 matches the DNA end more closely, so the J call is doubtful. Looked up from germline, CDR1 is MDHEN and CDR2 is SYDVKM. The CDR3 is 15 residues long. The CDR3 region is CASSFPDLIQETQYF. The CDR3 DNA is TGTGCCAGCAGTTTCCCGGACTTAATACAAGAGACCCAGTACTTC.

This clonotype was picked up many times. The chain is built from TRBV2 and TRBJ1-5; D call uncertain. Trimming stripped 10 bases from V and 1 base from J, with 14 bases between. The CDR3 runs to 14 residues. CDR1 and CDR2 (germline): SNHLY, FYNNEI. CDR3: CATRARGSNQPQHF. Here the CDR3 DNA reads TGTGCCACCCGAGCTCGGGGAAGCAATCAGCCCCAGCATTTT.

This clonotype was found many times. The chain links TRBV7-9 to TRBJ2-7, with 7 bases lining up with TRBD1. The CDR3 consists of 14 residues. CDR1 is SEHNR and CDR2 is FQNEAQ in the germline V gene (reference sequence). V trimming: 5 bases; J trimming: 3 bases; junction bases outside the gene matches: 7. The CDR3 reads CASSLDRVIYEQYF. CDR3 DNA: TGTGCCAGCAGCCTTGACAGGGTCATCTACGAGCAGTACTTC.

This clonotype was recorded at least ten times. V and J are TRBV12-3 or TRBV12-4 and TRBJ2-7, with D perhaps assigned TRBD1 or TRBD2 (5 bases each). The CDR3 totals 13 residues. Trimming removed 6 bases at V and 3 bases at J, with 12 bases between. CDR3 nucleotides: TGTGCCAGCAGCTCCGGGGCCTACTACGAGCAGTACTTC. Translation gives CASSSGAYYEQYF.

In regard to this clonotype: This sequence is one base from a far larger clone and is likely a read error. J is TRBJ1-1 and V is TRBV7-3; D is uncertain. CDR1 is SGHTA, CDR2 FQGTGA, per germline. V lost 2 bases and J 6 bases, leaving 7 bases between the germline ends. The CDR3 covers 12 residues. The CDR3 sequence: CASSLQDAEAFF. The CDR3 nucleotides are TGTGCCAGCAGCTTACAGGACGCTGAAGCTTTCTTT.

Turning to this clonotype: A much larger clone sits a single nucleotide away, making a read error possible. The chain combines TRBV6-5 with TRBJ1-1; no definite D call. The CDR3 consists of 15 residues. Per the germline V gene, CDR1 is MNHEY and CDR2 is SVGAGI. The CDR3 reads CASSYSHQANTEASF. The CDR3 nucleotides read TGTGCCAGCAGTTACTCCCATCAAGCGAACACTGAAGCTTCCTTT.

V usage is TRBV5-6 and J usage is TRBJ2-7; 8 bases fit TRBD1. This CDR3 contains 17 residues. The J segment lost 3 bases and the V segment lost 7 bases, leaving 18 bases of the junction unmatched. CDR1 is SGHDT and CDR2 is YYEEEE in the germline V gene. The CDR3 loop reads CASFPSGGWTGLYEQYF. The CDR3 DNA sequence: TGTGCCAGCTTTCCCTCTGGAGGTTGGACAGGGCTCTACGAGCAGTACTTC.

This clonotype was found a few times. This chain uses TRBV15 with TRBJ1-5; 11 nucleotides line up with TRBD1. Germline trimming cut 3 bases from V and 7 bases from J; bases unmatched to any gene: 5. Germline assignment: CDR1 LNHNV and CDR2 YYDKDF (reference sequence). The CDR3 totals 15 residues. In nucleotides, the CDR3 is TGTGCCACCAGCAGGGACAGGGGGCGAGGACAGCCCCAGCATTTT. This encodes CATSRDRGRGQPQHF. Using reference TRBV15 and TRBJ1-5 for the parts outside the CDR3, the full variable domain is DAMVIQNPRYQVTQFGKPVTLSCSQTLNHNVMYWYQQKSSQAPKLLFHYYDKDFNNEADTPDNFQSRRPNTSFCFLDIRSPGLGDTAMYLCATSRDRGRGQPQHFGDGTRLSIL.

This clonotype was counted only a few times. CDR3 protein: CASSVKVSWDTGELFF. For the CDR3, the DNA is TGTGCCAGCAGCGTTAAGGTCTCTTGGGACACCGGGGAGCTGTTTTTT. The gene calls are TRBV9 and TRBJ2-2; D is unresolved. CDR3 length equals 16 residues. With 2 bases removed from V and 3 bases from J, the gap between germline ends came to 14 bases. CDR1 is SGDLS, CDR2 YYNGEE, per germline.

This clonotype came up many times. The V and J genes are TRBV20-1 and TRBJ2-5, with TRBD1 matching 8 bases. J lost 2 bases, V lost 3 bases, and 5 bases had no gene match. This CDR3 spans 14 amino acids. In germline, CDR1 is DFQATT, CDR2 SNEGSKA (reference sequence). CDR3 bases: TGCAGTGCTAGGCCATGGACAGGGCAAGAGACCCAGTACTTC. Its translation is CSARPWTGQETQYF.

There are many counts of this clonotype. The chain links TRBV29-1 to TRBJ2-7; maybe TRBD1 (5 bases). Germline CDR1 reads SQVTM; CDR2 reads ANQGSEA. The length of the CDR3 is 13 residues. Trimming cost V 0 bases and J 1 base, with 7 bases left between them. The CDR3 loop reads CSVEDAGSYEQYF. The CDR3 nucleotides are TGCAGCGTTGAAGATGCAGGGTCCTACGAGCAGTACTTC.

This clonotype showed up many times. The chain is built from TRBV6-1 and TRBJ2-5, with TRBD1 as a possible D gene (6 bases). Trimming shortened V by 8 bases and J by 3 bases, and 19 bases separated the two germline ends. Germline assignment: CDR1 MNHNS and CDR2 SASEGT. The length of the CDR3 is 15 residues. The CDR3 loop reads CASASRPGAEETQYF. In DNA, the CDR3 is TGTGCCAGCGCTAGTCGTCCAGGGGCGGAAGAGACCCAGTACTTC.

This clonotype was observed a few times. The chain joins TRBV29-1 to TRBJ1-5; D is unclear. There are 13 residues in the CDR3. V lost 6 bases and J 3 bases, leaving 12 bases between the germline ends. CDR1 is SQVTM and CDR2 is ANQGSEA in the germline V gene. This CDR3 is CSVSPGLNQPQHF. The CDR3 nucleotides read TGCAGCGTATCGCCGGGCCTCAATCAGCCCCAGCATTTT. Complete variable domain (other parts from reference TRBV29-1 and TRBJ1-5): SAVISQKPSRDICQRGTSLTIQCQVDSQVTMMFWYRQQPGQSLTLIATANQGSEATYESGFVIDKFPISRPNLTFSTLTVSNMSPEDSSIYLCSVSPGLNQPQHFGDGTRLSIL.

In its sample, this clonotype was seen many times. This chain links TRBV28 with TRBJ1-1; D gene ambiguous. The CDR3 consists of 14 residues. The germline gives CDR1 MDHEN, CDR2 SYDVKM. Trimming removed 2 bases at V and 0 bases at J, with 7 bases between. Here the CDR3 reads CASSLRRLNTEAFF. In DNA, the CDR3 is TGTGCCAGCAGTTTAAGGAGACTGAACACTGAAGCTTTCTTT.

This clonotype has at least ten counts. The J gene is TRBJ2-7, the V gene TRBV3-1; maybe TRBD1 (6 bases). This CDR3 has 14 residues. Germline lookup yields CDR1 LGHDT and CDR2 YNNKEL (reference sequence). V lost 2 bases and J 2 bases, leaving 10 bases between the germline ends. The CDR3 here is CASSQRDNPYEQYF. For the CDR3, the DNA is TGTGCCAGCAGCCAAAGGGACAACCCCTACGAGCAGTACTTC.

This clonotype came up many times. This chain joins TRBV28 and TRBJ2-7; D is ambiguous. The CDR3 contains 14 residues. Germline CDR1 and CDR2: MDHEN and SYDVKM. V lost 1 base and J lost 0, with 7 bases in between. The chain's CDR3 is CASSLSPSSYEQYF. CDR3 sequence (DNA): TGTGCCAGCAGTTTATCTCCGTCCTCCTACGAGCAGTACTTC.

In its sample, this clonotype was seen a few times. The chain carries TRBV29-1 and TRBJ1-1; 7 bases map to TRBD1. The CDR3 is 14 residues long. With V trimmed by 6 bases and J by 0 bases, 7 bases remained unmatched. Germline loops: CDR1 SQVTM, CDR2 ANQGSEA. CDR3 sequence: CSVYYRGLNTEAFF. The DNA of the CDR3 is TGCAGCGTGTATTACAGGGGCTTGAACACTGAAGCTTTCTTT.

This clonotype was observed a handful of times. CDR3 nucleotide sequence: TGCGCCAGCAGCCTCCGGCGGGACACCGGGGAGCTGTTTTTT. Protein sequence: CASSLRRDTGELFF. The V gene is TRBV4-1, the J gene TRBJ2-2; the D gene is possibly TRBD2 (5 bases). Germline V gives CDR1 MGHRA, CDR2 YSYEKL. CDR3 length: 14 amino acids. Trimming took off 4 bases at V and 3 bases at J, with 9 bases between the two ends.

V usage is TRBV9 and J usage is TRBJ2-3; 7 positions match TRBD1. J gave up 1 base and V 0 bases, and 2 bases lay outside the gene matches. The CDR3 extends over 15 amino acids. Germline lookup yields CDR1 SGDLS and CDR2 YYNGEE. The CDR3 sequence: CASSVVGGGTDTQYF. The CDR3 nucleotides are TGTGCCAGCAGCGTAGTAGGGGGCGGCACAGATACGCAGTATTTT.

The chain links TRBV7-2 to TRBJ1-2; D not certain. Germline CDR1 SGHTA, CDR2 FQGNSA. This CDR3 is built from 16 residues. Trimming took 6 bases from V and 6 from J, leaving 23 bases between them. Here the CDR3 reads CASSGRGGGRPHGYTF. Here the CDR3 DNA reads TGTGCCAGCAGTGGTCGAGGAGGAGGGAGACCCCATGGCTACACCTTC. The complete variable domain, with remaining parts taken from reference TRBV7-2 and TRBJ1-2, reads GAGVSQSPSNKVTEKGKDVELRCDPISGHTALYWYRQSLGQGLEFLIYFQGNSAPDKSGLPSDRFSAERTGGSVSTLTIQRTQQEDSAVYLCASSGRGGGRPHGYTFGSGTRLTVV.